Presented here are 27 T cell receptor beta chains from one specimen sequenced in a study of PD-L1 blockade in urothelial cancer (TCRdb year 2017). According to the study, the label for this sample's time point signals: pretreatment peripheral blood. To prepare the library, the immunoSEQ multiplex PCR assay was applied. TCRdb mirrors the immuneACCESS table, restricted to in-frame sequences. Some clones are absent from its copies; in checked studies, under half trace to an unresolved V gene, and the reason for the others is unknown. The sample table holds approximately 55,000 clones, of which 85% to 90% were seen once. The ten largest clonotypes hold about 20% of the sample. The source material was PBMCs, sampled around atezolizumab (anti-PD-L1) treatment. These receptors came from a man between 60 and 75 years old with urothelial cancer.

This chain links TRBV9 with TRBJ2-1, with D unclear. The CDR3 runs 15 residues. Germline CDR1 SGDLS, CDR2 YYNGEE. Trimming shortened V by 0 bases and J by 10 bases, and 17 bases separated the two germline ends. In DNA form, the CDR3 reads TGTGCCAGCAGCGTAGATGGTAGATTCCAATACGAGCAGTTCTTC. It encodes CASSVDGRFQYEQFF. The variable domain in full, with the rest retrieved from reference TRBV9 and TRBJ2-1, is DSGVTQTPKHLITATGQRVTLRCSPRSGDLSVYWYQQSLDQGLQFLIQYYNGEERAKGNILERFSAQQFPDLHSELNLSSLELGDSALYFCASSVDGRFQYEQFFGPGTRLTVL.

This clone was seen a single time. This chain connects TRBV19 to TRBJ1-1; TRBD1 might be the D (5 bases). The CDR3 runs to 14 residues. V was cut by 5 bases and J by 4 bases, with 14 bases left in between. Germline V gene lookup returns CDR1 LNHDA and CDR2 SQIVND (reference sequence). CDR3: CASSWRGRGTEAFF. CDR3 bases: TGTGCCAGTAGTTGGCGGGGCCGAGGCACTGAAGCTTTCTTT.

This clone occurred a few times. The V and J genes are TRBV7-9 and TRBJ2-2, with a possible D match to TRBD2 (5 bases). Per germline, CDR1 SEHNR and CDR2 FQNEAQ (reference sequence). V was trimmed by 3 bases and J by 4 bases, leaving 12 bases between them. The CDR3 covers 15 residues. This CDR3 is CASSLFTRATGELFF. CDR3 coding DNA: TGTGCCAGCAGCTTGTTTACTAGAGCCACCGGGGAGCTGTTTTTT.

This clone has only one observation. The V and J genes are TRBV5-1 and TRBJ1-3; weak D call: TRBD1 (6 bases). There are 14 residues in the CDR3. V gave up 4 bases and J gave up 2 bases, with 10 bases separating them. The germline V gene encodes CDR1 SGHRS and CDR2 YFSETQ. The CDR3 DNA reads TGCGCCAGCAGCGAGGGGGTAGCTGGAAACACCATATATTTT. Translated: CASSEGVAGNTIYF. The full variable domain, in which reference TRBV5-1 and TRBJ1-3 provide the parts outside the CDR3, is KAGVTQTPRYLIKTRGQQVTLSCSPISGHRSVSWYQQTPGQGLQFLFEYFSETQRNKGNFPGRFSGRQFSNSRSEMNVSTLELGDSALYLCASSEGVAGNTIYFGEGSWLTVV.

This clone has only one observation. This chain links TRBV30 with TRBJ2-7; 10 positions agree with TRBD2. Trimming removed 4 bases from V and 5 bases from J; junction bases left unmatched: 11. Germline assignment: CDR1 GTSNPN and CDR2 SVGIG (reference sequence). The CDR3 extends over 15 amino acids. The chain's CDR3 is CAWNPGASGRHEQYF. DNA of the CDR3: TGTGCCTGGAATCCCGGGGCTAGCGGGAGACACGAGCAGTACTTC.

J is TRBJ2-7 and V is TRBV7-9; D possibly corresponds to TRBD2 (5 bases). This CDR3 has 15 amino acids. From germline, CDR1 is SEHNR and CDR2 FQNEAQ (reference sequence). Deletions cut 5 bases from V and 3 bases from J, with 17 bases between. CDR3 bases: TGTGCCAGCAGCCCCTATAGCGATGTAGGCTACGAGCAGTACTTC. It specifies CASSPYSDVGYEQYF.

This chain uses TRBV29-1 with TRBJ2-7; 11 nucleotides align to TRBD2. The CDR3 consists of 17 residues. The germline CDR1 and CDR2 sequences are SQVTM and ANQGSEA. V lost 6 bases and J lost 0; bases outside the gene matches: 13. The chain's CDR3 is CSVAGLAERVSSYEQYF. The CDR3 coding sequence is TGCAGCGTGGCGGGACTAGCGGAGAGGGTTAGCTCCTACGAGCAGTACTTC.

The V gene is TRBV5-1, the J gene TRBJ2-3; 12 bases are shared with TRBD2. V shed 0 bases, J shed 8 bases, and the junction held 7 bases outside the gene matches. Germline values: CDR1 SGHRS, CDR2 YFSETQ. This CDR3 spans 16 amino acids. Here the CDR3 reads CASSLVSSGGGSTQYF. The CDR3 region has the DNA TGCGCCAGCAGCTTGGTGTCTAGCGGGGGGGGTAGTACGCAGTATTTT. The variable domain in full, with the rest retrieved from reference TRBV5-1 and TRBJ2-3, is KAGVTQTPRYLIKTRGQQVTLSCSPISGHRSVSWYQQTPGQGLQFLFEYFSETQRNKGNFPGRFSGRQFSNSRSEMNVSTLELGDSALYLCASSLVSSGGGSTQYFGPGTRLTVL.

The chain couples TRBV5-1 to TRBJ1-1; D may be TRBD1 (5 bases). Trimming took 4 bases from V and 2 from J, leaving 15 bases between them. Germline lookup yields CDR1 SGHRS and CDR2 YFSETQ. This CDR3 is 15 amino acids long. Here the CDR3 DNA reads TGCGCCAGCAGCGCAGACAGTAGGATTAACACTGAAGCTTTCTTT. It specifies CASSADSRINTEAFF.

The chain combines TRBV11-2 with TRBJ2-3; D possibly corresponds to TRBD2 (5 bases). V shed 1 base and J shed 7 bases, with 6 bases lying between them. Germline V gene lookup returns CDR1 SGHAT and CDR2 FQNNGV. This CDR3 has 12 residues. The CDR3 nucleotides read TGTGCCAGCAGCTTAGGAGGGAATACGCAGTATTTT. Its translation: CASSLGGNTQYF.

The chain is built from TRBV2 and TRBJ2-5; 7 bases fit TRBD2. Germline assignment: CDR1 SNHLY and CDR2 FYNNEI. V lost 3 bases, J lost 9 bases, and 13 bases stayed unmatched. The CDR3 has 15 amino acids. The CDR3 is CASSDFASGGGAQYF. Written as DNA, the CDR3 is TGTGCCAGCAGTGATTTTGCTAGCGGAGGAGGGGCCCAGTACTTC. The full variable domain, its missing parts supplied by reference TRBV2 and TRBJ2-5, is EPEVTQTPSHQVTQMGQEVILRCVPISNHLYFYWYRQILGQKVEFLVSFYNNEISEKSEIFDDQFSVERPDGSNFTLKIRSTKLEDSAMYFCASSDFASGGGAQYFGPGTRLLVL.

V and J are TRBV6-6 and TRBJ2-7, with 9 positions matching TRBD2. After removal of 10 bases from V and 3 bases from J, the junction contained 10 bases not matched to a gene. The germline gives CDR1 MNHNY, CDR2 SVGAGI (reference sequence). CDR3 length: 14 amino acids. For the CDR3, the DNA is TGTGCCACTCGACCAATAGCGGGAGACTACGAGCAGTACTTC. Translated: CATRPIAGDYEQYF.

This sequence joins TRBV19 and TRBJ1-4; the D gene is possibly TRBD1 (5 bases). The CDR3 contains 15 residues. Trimming removed 5 bases from V and 5 bases from J, with 15 bases in between. From germline, CDR1 is LNHDA and CDR2 SQIVND (reference sequence). CDR3 protein: CASSQNGGSNEKLFF. The CDR3 DNA follows: TGTGCCAGTAGTCAGAACGGGGGTTCAAATGAAAAACTGTTTTTT.

The chain links TRBV5-1 to TRBJ1-5, with TRBD1 matching 7 bases. V lost 4 bases and J lost 4; bases outside the gene matches: 2. There are 13 residues in the CDR3. Looked up from germline, CDR1 is SGHRS and CDR2 is YFSETQ. The CDR3 region has the DNA TGCGCCAGCAGCCCGGACAGGAATCAGCCCCAGCATTTT. Its translation is CASSPDRNQPQHF.

The chain is built from TRBV2 and TRBJ1-5; possibly TRBD1 for D (5 bases). The CDR3 has 14 residues. Trimming left V 6 bases short and J 0 bases short, with 9 bases between. Germline values: CDR1 SNHLY, CDR2 FYNNEI. The CDR3 DNA follows: TGTGCCAGCAGCCCCGACAGTAGCAATCAGCCCCAGCATTTT. This codes for CASSPDSSNQPQHF.

The rearrangement uses TRBV7-8 and TRBJ2-7, with D perhaps TRBD2 (5 bases). The CDR3 runs to 14 residues. Trimming stripped 1 base from V and 6 bases from J, with 13 bases between. Germline V gene sequence: CDR1 SGHVS, CDR2 FQNEAQ. The CDR3 DNA reads TGTGCCAGCAGCTTAGTAGACTATTCGCTCGAGCAGTACTTC. This codes for CASSLVDYSLEQYF.

V usage is TRBV30 and J usage is TRBJ1-1, with D maybe TRBD1 (6 bases). The V gene lost 3 bases and the J gene lost 3 bases, with 14 bases spanning the gap. CDR1 is GTSNPN, CDR2 SVGIG, per germline (reference sequence). The CDR3 is 14 residues long. CDR3 protein: CAWRYRVKDTEAFF. The CDR3 coding sequence is TGTGCCTGGAGATACAGGGTTAAGGACACTGAAGCTTTCTTT. The full variable domain, in which reference TRBV30 and TRBJ1-1 provide the parts outside the CDR3, is SQTIHQWPATLVQPVGSPLSLECTVEGTSNPNLYWYRQAAGRGLQLLFYSVGIGQISSEVPQNLSASRPQDRQFILSSKKLLLSDSGFYLCAWRYRVKDTEAFFGQGTRLTVV.

The rearrangement uses TRBV11-2 and TRBJ1-4; D is uncertain. V lost 5 bases, J lost 13 bases, and 14 bases lay in between. Looked up from germline, CDR1 is SGHAT and CDR2 is FQNNGV. The CDR3 is made up of 12 amino acids. The CDR3 sequence is CASSPRPEGLFF. The CDR3 bases are TGTGCCAGCAGCCCACGACCTGAGGGACTGTTTTTT.

The chain recombines TRBV25-1 with TRBJ2-2; D gene unclear. Germline V gene lookup returns CDR1 MGHDK and CDR2 SYGVNS. This CDR3 spans 14 amino acids. V dropped 7 bases and J dropped 1 base, with 10 bases sitting between them. CDR3 nucleotide sequence: TGTGCCAGCAAAGATTACGGGAACACCGGGGAGCTGTTTTTT. Translation: CASKDYGNTGELFF.

The chain uses TRBV6-5 and TRBJ2-7; the D gene is possibly TRBD1 (5 bases). The V end was cut by 6 bases, the J end by 3 bases, with 12 bases between. The CDR3 runs 13 residues. Per the germline V gene, CDR1 is MNHEY and CDR2 is SVGAGI. The CDR3 protein is CASRRTFSYEQYF. CDR3 sequence (DNA): TGTGCCAGCAGGAGGACATTCAGCTACGAGCAGTACTTC.

The chain carries TRBV6-6 and TRBJ2-1; 11 positions match TRBD2. The CDR3 is 16 amino acids. Per the germline V gene, CDR1 is MNHNY and CDR2 is SVGAGI (reference sequence). J gave up 6 bases and V 3 bases, and 7 bases lay outside the gene matches. CDR3 coding DNA: TGTGCCAGCAGTTATGCCCCTAGCGGGAGGCTCAATGAGCAGTTCTTC. It encodes CASSYAPSGRLNEQFF.

The genes are TRBV5-6 and TRBJ2-1, with a weak D call TRBD2 (6 bases). This CDR3 is built from 13 residues. Germline V gives CDR1 SGHDT, CDR2 YYEEEE. Trimming cost V 1 base and J 12 bases, with 14 bases left between them. The CDR3 DNA follows: TGTGCCAGCAGCTTGTCGGGGGACCCGTGGCAGTTCTTC. This sequence encodes CASSLSGDPWQFF.

V gene TRBV6-5 combines with J gene TRBJ1-3; D is unclear. Germline lookup yields CDR1 MNHEY and CDR2 SVGAGI. V was trimmed by 0 bases and J by 1 base, leaving 7 bases between them. CDR3 length: 15 amino acids. CDR3 loop: CASSYSFRSGNTIYF. The DNA of the CDR3 is TGTGCCAGCAGTTACTCATTCCGTTCTGGAAACACCATATATTTT.

The chain employs TRBV25-1 and TRBJ2-7; D remains unclear. CDR3 length equals 12 residues. The V gene lost 3 bases and the J gene lost 4 bases, with 7 bases spanning the gap. Germline V CDR1 and CDR2: MGHDK, SYGVNS. CDR3 in DNA: TGTGCCAGCAGTGACTATAAGTACGAGCAGTACTTC. Protein product: CASSDYKYEQYF.

In regard to this clone: An end of the junction does not agree with germline; a read error may underlie this. The V call is TRBV5-6, the J call TRBJ2-5; 9 nucleotides match TRBD2. CDR1 and CDR2 (germline): SGHDT, YYEEEE. The CDR3 length is 13 residues. CDR3 sequence reads: CSAAGGLGETQYF. CDR3 in DNA: TGCTCAGCTGCGGGAGGGCTGGGGGAGACCCAGTACTTC.

The chain recombines TRBV2 with TRBJ2-1, with 10 nucleotides matching TRBD2. V dropped 4 bases and J dropped 3; count of bases not matched to a gene: 3. CDR1 and CDR2 (germline): SNHLY, FYNNEI. This CDR3 is 15 amino acids long. Written as DNA, the CDR3 is TGTGCCAGCAGTGCTAGCGGGAGTAACTACAATGAGCAGTTCTTC. Protein: CASSASGSNYNEQFF.

The CDR3 region has the DNA TGTGCCAGCATGGTGGGGGCCAGCAATCAGCCCCAGCATTTT. It specifies CASMVGASNQPQHF. The V call is TRBV28, the J call TRBJ1-5, with D maybe TRBD1 (6 bases). Germline CDR1 is MDHEN and CDR2 is SYDVKM. The V gene lost 7 bases and the J gene lost 1 base, with 11 bases spanning the gap. This CDR3 has 14 residues.